Presented here are 29 T cell receptor delta chains from one specimen sequenced in a study of gamma-delta chains in newborns, infants, children. TCRdb fed the reads to CATT. The sample comprises some 3,100 delta-chain clones, 40% to 60% of which are singletons, and about 14% rests with the top ten. Sequencing was performed on blood. The source of these receptors is a child who received the measles vaccine.

With regard to this clone: This may stem from a read error, because a much larger clone lies one nucleotide away. The chain employs TRDV1 and TRDJ1; either TRDD2 or TRDD3 may fit D (5 bases each). Per the germline V gene, CDR1 is TSWWSYY and CDR2 is QGS. The CDR3 is made up of 18 amino acids. CDR3 in DNA: TGTGCTCTTGGGGAACTCCTACGCCAAGTTGGGGTCACCGATAAACCCATCTTT. Protein product: CALGELLRQVGVTDKPIF.

A note on this clone: Given a much more abundant clone one base away, this may be a read error. The rearrangement joins TRDV2 to TRDJ1, with 7 bases lining up with TRDD3. The CDR3 has 16 amino acids. From germline, CDR1 is GEAIGNYY and CDR2 EKD. V lost 2 bases and J lost 2; bases outside the gene matches: 10. The CDR3 reads CACDSLAPGGTDKLIF. Here the CDR3 DNA reads TGTGCCTGTGACAGTCTCGCCCCTGGGGGGACCGATAAACTCATCTTT.

Worth noting for this clone: The protein given in TCRdb and the translation of the DNA differ at residue 10, and the sequence presented here derives from the DNA. The chain combines TRDV1 with TRDJ1; TRDD3 might be the D (8 bases). Germline values: CDR1 TSWWSYY, CDR2 QGS. This CDR3 region has 21 residues. Trimming shortened V by 3 bases and J by 0 bases, and 29 bases separated the two germline ends. This CDR3 reads CALGDFPTSAGIPAYTDKLIF. The CDR3 nucleotides read TGTGCTCTTGGGGACTTTCCTACGTCCGCGGGGATACCGGCATACACCGATAAACTCATCTTT.

Regarding this clone: A much larger clone differs from this one at a single base, so this may be a read error. The J gene is TRDJ1, the V gene TRDV1; TRDD3 aligns across 11 bases. This CDR3 is 23 amino acids long. CDR1 is TSWWSYY and CDR2 is QGS in the germline V gene. CDR3: CALGSPYGYWGIIPIKYTDKPIF. Here the CDR3 DNA reads TGTGCTCTTGGGTCCCCCTACGGCTACTGGGGGATAATTCCTATTAAGTACACCGATAAACCCATCTTT.

This clone occurred once. Possible read error: a much larger clone is one base away. Other DNA sequences within the sample encode an identical CDR3. The chain combines TRDV1 with TRDJ1; 11 bases align to TRDD3. This CDR3 has 16 amino acids. Germline V gene sequence: CDR1 TSWWSYY, CDR2 QGS. V was pared by 4 bases and J by 5 bases, with 9 bases of the junction left unmatched. CDR3 coding DNA: TGTGCTCTTGGGGTCTCCTTGGGGGATACGGCAGATAAACTCATCTTT. Its protein product is CALGVSLGDTADKLIF.

Turning to this clone: Being one base from a much bigger clone, this may be a read error. The V gene is TRDV3, the J gene TRDJ1; perhaps TRDD3 as D (5 bases). The CDR3 spans 16 residues. V lost 5 bases and J lost 4, with 26 bases in between. Germline lookup yields CDR1 TVYSNPD and CDR2 GDNSRS (reference sequence). CDR3 loop: CAAPPGGGRLLDKLIF. Here the CDR3 DNA reads TGTGCCGCTCCCCCCGGGGGGGGGCGGCTCCTCGATAAACTCATCTTT.

As for this clone: A read error likely explains this, since a far larger clone differs by one base. Distinct nucleotide sequences in the sample also encode this CDR3. This chain connects TRDV1 to TRDJ2; D is perhaps TRDD3 (6 bases). The CDR3 has 15 amino acids. CDR1 and CDR2 (germline): TSWWSYY, QGS. CDR3 in DNA: TGTGCGCTTGGGGATCCCGAGCCCGCCCCAGCACAACTCTTCTTT. Translating it yields CALGDPEPAPAQLFF.

Sample share makes this clone medium-sized. Different DNA sequences within this sample yield the same CDR3. V usage is TRDV2 and J usage is TRDJ3; 8 nucleotides match TRDD3. The V gene's germline CDR1 is GEAIGNYY and CDR2 EKD. V was pared by 0 bases and J by 0 bases, with 6 bases of the junction left unmatched. The CDR3 runs 19 residues. The CDR3 sequence: CACDTVLGESSWDTRQMFF. DNA of the CDR3: TGTGCCTGTGACACCGTTCTGGGGGAGAGCTCCTGGGACACCCGACAGATGTTTTTC.

By share, this clone ranks as medium-sized. Other DNA sequences in this specimen translate into the identical CDR3. The chain recombines TRDV2 with TRDJ1, with 8 bases matching TRDD3. This CDR3 has 14 residues. V trimming: 1 base; J trimming: 0 bases; junction bases outside the gene matches: 0. The V gene's germline CDR1 is GEAIGNYY and CDR2 EKD. The CDR3 DNA is TGTGCCTGTGACACTGGGGGATACACCGATAAACTCATCTTT. Translation gives CACDTGGYTDKLIF.

The chain links TRDV1 to TRDJ1; 9 bases match TRDD3. The junction had 16 bases not matched to a gene; V was cut back by 1 base and J by 1 base. CDR1 is TSWWSYY, CDR2 QGS, per germline. The CDR3 has 20 amino acids. The CDR3 protein is CALGERIWVWGIVSTDKLIF. The CDR3 DNA sequence: TGTGCTCTTGGGGAACGGATCTGGGTTTGGGGGATAGTATCCACCGATAAACTCATCTTT.

Remarks on this clone: A single base is all that separates this from a far larger clone, so a read error is likely. This rearrangement joins TRDV1 to TRDJ1; TRDD3 aligns across 12 bases. From germline, CDR1 is TSWWSYY and CDR2 QGS. The V and J ends lost 0 bases and 2 bases, in that order; junction bases with no gene match: 40. The CDR3 sequence is 29 residues long. The chain's CDR3 is CALGELWPFLFNPGGYARGSARGTDKLIF. The CDR3 region has the DNA TGTGCTCTTGGGGAACTTTGGCCGTTCCTTTTCAACCCTGGGGGATACGCGCGGGGTTCCGCGCGGGGTACCGATAAACTCATCTTT.

This clone was observed a handful of times. The junction shows a germline mismatch at one end, possibly a read error. V is TRDV2 and J is TRDJ1; 11 bases line up with TRDD3. The CDR3 length is 16 residues. Looked up from germline, CDR1 is GEAIGNYY and CDR2 is EKD. The CDR3 DNA reads as TGTGCCTGTGACTTACTGGGGGATAGACACACCGATGAACTCATCTTT. Protein sequence: CACDLLGDRHTDELIF.

By its share, this clone is medium-sized (0.01 to 0.1%). This chain connects TRDV1 to TRDJ1; no clear D. Trimming took 1 base from V and 0 from J, leaving 21 bases between them. Germline V lookup: CDR1 TSWWSYY, CDR2 QGS. The CDR3 has 19 residues. The CDR3 coding sequence is TGTGCTCTTGGGGAACCACAACGGCCGATGTCCCTCTACACCGATAAACTCATCTTT. It codes for CALGEPQRPMSLYTDKLIF.

In the case of this clone: Given a much more abundant clone one base away, this may be a read error. J is TRDJ3 and V is TRDV2, with D possibly being TRDD3 (5 bases). Trimming stripped 3 bases from V and 0 bases from J, with 14 bases between. The CDR3 runs to 18 residues. CDR1 is GEAIGNYY, CDR2 EKD, per germline. Written as DNA, the CDR3 is TGTGCCTGTGACGCCGGGGGGTTTAGCTCCTGGGACACCCGACAGATGTTTTTC. Translated: CACDAGGFSSWDTRQMFF.

On this clone itself: A much larger clone differs by one base, so this may be a read error. The V gene is TRDV1, the J gene TRDJ1, with D possibly TRDD2 on 6 matching bases. Germline values: CDR1 TSWWSYY, CDR2 QGS. The CDR3 spans 23 residues. The CDR3 loop reads CALGERGSSYRGDTPEDTYKLIF. CDR3 coding DNA: TGTGCTCTTGGGGAACGAGGGTCCTCCTACCGTGGGGACACCCCGGAGGACACCTATAAACTCATCTTT.

As for this clone: A much larger clone is a single base away; this may be a read error. The chain has TRDV3 and TRDJ1, with 12 positions matching TRDD3. Looked up from germline, CDR1 is TVYSNPD and CDR2 is GDNSRS (reference sequence). The CDR3 spans 18 residues. The CDR3 sequence is CAATPTGGYHLNTNKLIF. CDR3 nucleotide sequence: TGTGCCGCCACTCCTACTGGGGGATACCATCTTAACACCAATAAACTCATCTTT.

Concerning this clone: Given a much more abundant clone one base away, this may be a read error. Here the CDR3 DNA reads TGTGCAGCAAGATTCATATCTAGGGCTAAGGCACACTGGGGGATACCTACTTGGGCCGATAAACTCATCTTT. As protein: CAARFISRAKAHWGIPTWADKLIF. The chain carries TRAV29/DV5 and TRDJ1, with TRDD3 matching 12 bases. V gave up 2 bases and J gave up 3 bases; unmatched junction bases: 32. The CDR3 is 24 residues long. Looked up from germline, CDR1 is NSMFDY and CDR2 is ISSIKDK.

A word on this clone: This clone may be a read error of a much larger clone one base away. The chain has TRDV1 and TRDJ1, with TRDD3 matching over 9 bases. V lost 0 bases and J lost 4; bases outside the gene matches: 12. CDR3 length equals 18 residues. Germline V CDR1 and CDR2: TSWWSYY, QGS. The CDR3 here is CALGELGQGIRHSDKLIF. The CDR3 nucleotides are TGTGCTCTTGGGGAACTAGGACAGGGGATACGCCACAGCGATAAACTCATCTTT.

Note on this clone: Possible read error: a much larger clone is one base away. This chain joins TRDV1 and TRDJ1, with 7 bases lining up with TRDD3. This CDR3 comprises 16 residues. V shed 2 bases and J 4 bases; nucleotides not matched to a gene: 10. Looked up from germline, CDR1 is TSWWSYY and CDR2 is QGS. CDR3 amino acids: CALGENRMGDFDKLIF. The CDR3 nucleotides are TGTGCTCTTGGGGAAAATCGGATGGGGGACTTCGATAAACTCATCTTT.

In its sample, this clone was seen once. This may be a read error, as it is one base from a much larger clone. This chain links TRDV2 with TRDJ1; TRDD3 might be the D (6 bases). V was shortened by 1 base and J by 4 bases, with 15 bases between the two germline ends. Germline V gene data show CDR1 as GEAIGNYY and CDR2 as EKD. The CDR3 is 15 amino acids. The CDR3 region is CACDTAGIPSDKLIF. The CDR3, as DNA: TGTGCCTGTGACACGGCGGGGATCCCCAGCGATAAACTCATCTTT.

In its sample, this clone was seen a few times. The chain combines TRDV2 with TRDJ3; no reliable D call. This CDR3 comprises 17 residues. V dropped 1 base and J dropped 1 base, with 10 bases sitting between them. From germline, CDR1 is GEAIGNYY and CDR2 EKD. CDR3: CACDTVALSWDTRQMFF. CDR3 coding DNA: TGTGCCTGTGACACTGTAGCCCTATCCTGGGACACCCGACAGATGTTTTTC.

On this clone itself: This may come from a read error, since a much larger clone is one base off. The V and J genes are TRDV2 and TRDJ1; D perhaps matches TRDD3 (6 bases). Trimming removed 3 bases from V and 0 bases from J, with 13 bases in between. This CDR3 is 15 amino acids long. CDR1 is GEAIGNYY and CDR2 is EKD in the germline V gene. CDR3 sequence (DNA): TGTGCCTGTGACGCCCTGGGGATGTACACCGATAAACTCATCTTT. It yields the protein CACDALGMYTDKLIF.

Worth noting for this clone: A far larger clone lies a single base away; this is likely a read error. V usage is TRDV3 and J usage is TRDJ1; D unresolved. This CDR3 contains 15 residues. Trimming left V 0 bases short and J 0 bases short, with 14 bases between. CDR1 TVYSNPD and CDR2 GDNSRS come from the germline V gene (reference sequence). In nucleotides, the CDR3 is TGTGCCTTTAGTCTGGTGGATGCGTACACCGATAAACTCATCTTT. This codes for CAFSLVDAYTDKLIF.

As for this clone: A junction end diverges from the germline sequence, so it may reflect a read error. This same CDR3 is encoded by further DNA sequences in the sample. The chain recombines TRDV1 with TRDJ1; 13 nucleotides match TRDD3. CDR1 is TSWWSYY, CDR2 QGS, per germline. The CDR3 length is 22 residues. CDR3 nucleotides: TGTGCCCTTGGGGAAACGATCCTTCCGAAGATGATTACTGGGGGATACGCGGATAAACTCATCTTT. Translated, it gives CALGETILPKMITGGYADKLIF.

The table lists this clone with a few counts. The chain has TRDV1 and TRDJ1, with 10 positions matching TRDD3. Germline V lookup: CDR1 TSWWSYY, CDR2 QGS. This CDR3 comprises 25 residues. Losses at the gene ends were 0 bases for V and 3 bases for J; bases not matched to a gene: 31. The CDR3 protein is CALGELEAFHWGIPSSRFCADKLIF. The CDR3 bases are TGTGCTCTTGGGGAACTAGAGGCCTTCCACTGGGGGATCCCGTCATCCAGATTTTGCGCCGATAAACTCATCTTT.

In regard to this clone: A much larger clonotype is one base distant, so this may be a read error. The rearrangement uses TRAV29/DV5 and TRDJ1; D is perhaps TRDD3 (6 bases). The germline gives CDR1 NSMFDY, CDR2 ISSIKDK. This CDR3 comprises 25 residues. The V and J ends lost 0 bases and 0 bases respectively, with 42 bases between them. CDR3 nucleotides: TGTGCAGCAAGCGTCGTACGTCTGCGGTGCTTTGTTGGTGCAGCTGGGGAGCCGTACACCGATAAACTCATCTTT. It encodes CAASVVRLRCFVGAAGEPYTDKLIF.

This clone qualifies as large (0.1 to 1%). The sample holds other DNA sequences that translate to the same CDR3. This sequence joins TRDV1 and TRDJ1; D is possibly TRDD3 (6 bases). Trimming cost V 9 bases and J 0 bases, with 38 bases left between them. The length of the CDR3 is 22 residues. Germline V lookup: CDR1 TSWWSYY, CDR2 QGS. The CDR3 loop reads CALSYKAGKDLRWGHYTDKLIF. The CDR3 DNA reads TGTGCTCTCTCCTATAAAGCCGGGAAGGACCTACGGTGGGGGCATTACACCGATAAACTCATCTTT.

By proportion, this clone is medium-sized. The CDR3 DNA reads as TGTGCCTGTGACAAGTTGGGGGACGTTGTGAAAACCGATAAACTCATCTTT. Translating it yields CACDKLGDVVKTDKLIF. The chain has TRDV2 and TRDJ1; 7 bases agree with TRDD3. This CDR3 is built from 17 residues. The germline V gene encodes CDR1 GEAIGNYY and CDR2 EKD. With 2 bases clipped from V and 2 bases from J, the junction kept 13 bases outside the gene matches.

CDR3 residues: CAFTRPNPDKLIF. CDR3 DNA sequence: TGTGCCTTTACAAGGCCCAATCCCGATAAACTCATCTTT. The genes are TRDV3 and TRDJ1; D is undetermined. Per the germline V gene, CDR1 is TVYSNPD and CDR2 is GDNSRS (reference sequence). The CDR3 runs to 13 residues. Trimming stripped 1 base from V and 3 bases from J, with 12 bases between.